This TCR beta chain was found in a study of T cells in Graves' hyperthyroidism and ophthalmopathy. Overall study findings and caveats: Blood also carried most thyroid clonotypes expanded above 0.001. With a median lead of around 5.9 months before onset, the model predicted ophthalmopathy.

TCR beta CDR3 regions were amplified from RNA. An initial round of RT-PCR targeting the TCR CDR3 relied on the HTBI primer set. TCRdb fed the multiplex PCR reads into MiXCR, producing one record per CDR3 protein. Of hundreds of thousands of distinct CDR3 sequences listed, about 14% are singletons. Over 18 months, lack of ophthalmopathy progression marked Graves' hyperthyroidism as stable. Patients were excluded because of uncontrolled infection, other autoimmune disease, pregnancy or lactation. This clonotype was detected a few times. What it binds is not known. Sequencing was done on a sample of blood. This TCR came from a woman aged 18-29 years with Graves' hyperthyroidism.

CDR3 in DNA: TGTGCCAGCAGTGATCGAGGTAGCGGGAGGAATGAGCAGTTCTTC. Its protein product is CASSDRGSGRNEQFF. The chain uses TRBV25-1 and TRBJ2-1; 10 bases agree with TRBD2. The CDR3 extends over 15 amino acids. With V trimmed by 3 bases and J by 7 bases, 6 bases remained unmatched. Per germline, CDR1 MGHDK and CDR2 SYGVNS.